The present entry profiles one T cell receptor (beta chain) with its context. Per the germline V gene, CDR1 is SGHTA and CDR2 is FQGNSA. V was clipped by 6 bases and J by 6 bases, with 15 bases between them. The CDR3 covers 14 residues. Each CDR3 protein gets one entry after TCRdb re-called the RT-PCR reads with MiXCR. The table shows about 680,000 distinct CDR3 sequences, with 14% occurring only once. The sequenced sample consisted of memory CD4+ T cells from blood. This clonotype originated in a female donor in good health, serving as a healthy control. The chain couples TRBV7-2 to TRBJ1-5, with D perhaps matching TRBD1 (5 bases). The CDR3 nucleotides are TGTGCCAGCAGTCGGAAATGGGGGGGTCAGCCCCAGCATTTT. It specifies CASSRKWGGQPQHF.